This T cell receptor beta chain was documented in a study of vaccination and CD4 T cells after COVID-19. This sample's treatment: approximately nine-day PBMC culture with coronavirus spike peptide pools or control peptides (ViraFEST assay). T cells were expanded with peptide pools, and expanded clonotypes were identified by TCR sequencing. Comments on this clonotype: The antigen is unknown.

The germline V gene has CDR1 DFQATT and CDR2 SNEGSKA (reference sequence). The CDR3 covers 13 residues. Trimming stripped 3 bases from V and 3 bases from J, with 11 bases between. Sequence data for DNA of cultured CD4+ T cells were generated by the Oncomine TCR Beta short-read assay. From cultured CD4+ T cells, genomic DNA was extracted. TCRdb called the PCR reads again in MiXCR, with one record for every CDR3 protein. The sample has thousands of distinct CDR3 sequences, 60% to 85% seen once; the top ten hold roughly a fifth. The sample comprised CD4+ T cells from blood, cultured in vitro. This chain joins TRBV20-1 and TRBJ2-5; the D gene is possibly TRBD2 (6 bases). The sequence derives from a human donor who had recovered from COVID-19. CDR3 DNA sequence: TGCAGTGCTAGGAGGACTACTAAAGAGACCCAGTACTTC. Translated: CSARRTTKETQYF.